One and the same sample provided the 29 T cell receptor beta chains below, sequenced in a study of beta chain features in type 1 diabetes listed by TCRdb under 2018. To prepare the library, the immunoSEQ multiplex PCR assay was applied. All of the isolated RNA was reverse transcribed with the High Capacity cDNA Reverse Transcription Kit, so expressed TCRB transcripts were sequenced. This is the immuneACCESS table as TCRdb keeps it, with only in-frame sequences that have V and J called. A part of the clones is gone; compared with another copy, unresolved V genes explain less than half, and the rest is unexplained. The sample includes 200,000 to 300,000 clones, with about 63% observed a single time. Almost 0.055% of the sample lies in the top ten. Sequencing was done on a sample of naive CD4+ T cells from blood. The cell subset or site tag for this specimen amounts to: true naive CD4+ T cells. These receptors were taken from a young man in good health.

This rearrangement joins TRBV7-2 to TRBJ2-6, with a weak D call TRBD1 (5 bases). Germline V CDR1 and CDR2: SGHTA, FQGNSA. V was trimmed by 7 bases and J by 0 bases, leaving 10 bases between them. The CDR3 contains 15 residues. The CDR3 DNA reads as TGTGCCAGCATCTCAGGGATCTCTGGGGCCAACGTCCTGACTTTC. As protein: CASISGISGANVLTF. The variable domain in full, with the rest retrieved from reference TRBV7-2 and TRBJ2-6, is GAGVSQSPSNKVTEKGKDVELRCDPISGHTALYWYRQSLGQGLEFLIYFQGNSAPDKSGLPSDRFSAERTGGSVSTLTIQRTQQEDSAVYLCASISGISGANVLTFGAGSRLTVL.

This clone was counted between two and nine times. V usage is TRBV29-1 and J usage is TRBJ1-1; D remains ambiguous. Germline lookup yields CDR1 SQVTM and CDR2 ANQGSEA. The germline V and J ends were trimmed by 1 base and 0 bases, with 12 bases remaining between them. This CDR3 has 15 residues. For the CDR3, the DNA is TGCAGCGTTGAAGGGTCGGCAGGAATGAACACTGAAGCTTTCTTT. Its translation: CSVEGSAGMNTEAFF.

The J gene is TRBJ1-1, the V gene TRBV28, with D unresolved. Per the germline V gene, CDR1 is MDHEN and CDR2 is SYDVKM. V lost 5 bases and J 3 bases, leaving 16 bases between the germline ends. This CDR3 region has 15 residues. The CDR3 here is CASSPGTLRDTEAFF. The CDR3 DNA is TGTGCCAGCAGTCCGGGTACCCTAAGGGACACTGAAGCTTTCTTT.

The rearrangement links TRBV2 to TRBJ1-2, with D perhaps TRBD1 (6 bases). This CDR3 contains 13 residues. Trimming took 6 bases from V and 4 from J, leaving 12 bases between them. In germline, CDR1 is SNHLY, CDR2 FYNNEI. The CDR3 spells CASRPRGTYGYTF. CDR3 DNA sequence: TGTGCCAGCAGGCCCAGGGGTACCTATGGCTACACCTTC.

This rearrangement joins TRBV7-9 to TRBJ2-1, with a possible D match to TRBD2 (6 bases). The CDR3 is 14 residues long. CDR1 is SEHNR and CDR2 is FQNEAQ in the germline V gene (reference sequence). The germline V and J ends were trimmed by 4 bases and 8 bases, with 15 bases remaining between them. The CDR3 region has the DNA TGTGCCAGCAGCTCAACCCAAGGGAGGTATGAGCAGTTCTTC. Translation gives CASSSTQGRYEQFF.

This chain links TRBV30 with TRBJ2-3, with a tentative D call TRBD2 (5 bases). The CDR3 consists of 15 residues. Germline CDR1 reads GTSNPN; CDR2 reads SVGIG (reference sequence). The ends were cut back, 0 bases at V and 2 bases at J, with 12 bases in the middle. This chain's CDR3 is CAWSVLGGLTDTQYF. The CDR3 nucleotides read TGTGCCTGGAGTGTACTTGGAGGACTCACAGATACGCAGTATTTT.

Comment on this clone: The same CDR3 arises from other DNA sequences in this sample as well. The chain has TRBV30 and TRBJ2-1, with D hard to call. Germline CDR1 is GTSNPN and CDR2 is SVGIG (reference sequence). Trimming left V 1 base short and J 6 bases short, with 4 bases between. The length of the CDR3 is 11 residues. The CDR3 bases are TGTGCCTGGAGTGGGCCCAATGAGCAGTTCTTC. Its translation is CAWSGPNEQFF.

The V gene is TRBV10-3, the J gene TRBJ2-5, with unresolved D. V was shortened by 4 bases and J by 3 bases, with 3 bases between the two germline ends. The CDR3 is made up of 11 amino acids. Germline CDR1 and CDR2: ENHRY and SYGVKD. The CDR3 region is CAISVEETQYF. CDR3 bases: TGTGCCATCAGTGTGGAAGAGACCCAGTACTTC.

The rearrangement links TRBV2 to TRBJ1-2; no definite D call. V was cut by 9 bases and J by 6 bases, with 14 bases left in between. The CDR3 loop spans 12 amino acids. The germline V gene has CDR1 SNHLY and CDR2 FYNNEI. CDR3 bases: TGTGCCAGTCGGTTCTCAGGCCATGGCTACACCTTC. Protein: CASRFSGHGYTF.

This chain uses TRBV11-2 with TRBJ2-1; D gene ambiguous. CDR1 SGHAT and CDR2 FQNNGV come from the germline V gene. The CDR3 is 17 amino acids. Trimming removed 4 bases at V and 0 bases at J, with 16 bases between. DNA of the CDR3: TGTGCCAGCAGCTGGCCGGCGGACGCGAGCTCCTACAATGAGCAGTTCTTC. It translates to CASSWPADASSYNEQFF.

This chain joins TRBV7-2 and TRBJ2-1, with D possibly matching TRBD1 (6 bases). The CDR3 has 15 amino acids. Between the trimmed V and J ends, which lost 0 bases and 10 bases, there was a span of 16 bases. Germline values: CDR1 SGHTA, CDR2 FQGNSA. In DNA, the CDR3 is TGTGCCAGCAGCTTAGCCGGGACAAGGGTAGCGGAGCAGTTCTTC. Protein sequence: CASSLAGTRVAEQFF.

This clone was found a few times. V is TRBV29-1 and J is TRBJ2-7; possibly TRBD1 or TRBD2 for D (5 bases each). V lost 6 bases, J lost 2 bases, and 11 bases lay in between. Germline V lookup: CDR1 SQVTM, CDR2 ANQGSEA. The CDR3 contains 12 residues. In nucleotides, the CDR3 is TGCAGCGTCCGGGACGGGACCTACGAGCAGTACTTC. Translated: CSVRDGTYEQYF.

The chain links TRBV6-5 to TRBJ2-3; no definite D call. Germline V lookup: CDR1 MNHEY, CDR2 SVGAGI. The CDR3 runs 15 residues. Trimming left V 5 bases short and J 1 base short, with 13 bases between. The CDR3 DNA sequence: TGTGCCAGCAGTCCTACCCCGCTTGGCACAGATACGCAGTATTTT. Translating it yields CASSPTPLGTDTQYF.

The chain uses TRBV7-9 and TRBJ2-1; TRBD2 matches at 10 bases. The CDR3 runs 16 residues. Germline CDR1 SEHNR, CDR2 FQNEAQ (reference sequence). V was clipped by 5 bases and J by 0 bases; unmatched bases: 4. The CDR3 is CASSALAGSSYNEQFF. The CDR3 DNA sequence: TGTGCCAGCAGCGCACTAGCGGGGAGCTCCTACAATGAGCAGTTCTTC.

This clone was observed a handful of times. The chain is built from TRBV13 and TRBJ2-5, with TRBD1 as a possible D gene (6 bases). CDR3 length equals 15 residues. Looked up from germline, CDR1 is PRHDT and CDR2 is FYEKMQ (reference sequence). V was clipped by 2 bases and J by 1 base, with 11 bases between them. The chain's CDR3 is CASSLRTDRQETQYF. CDR3 DNA sequence: TGTGCCAGCAGCTTACGGACAGACCGCCAAGAGACCCAGTACTTC. Variable domain in full (rest from reference TRBV13 and TRBJ2-5): AAGVIQSPRHLIKEKRETATLKCYPIPRHDTVYWYQQGPGQDPQFLISFYEKMQSDKGSIPDRFSAQQFSDYHSELNMSSLELGDSALYFCASSLRTDRQETQYFGPGTRLLVL.

The chain uses TRBV6-5 and TRBJ2-1, with 10 bases that match TRBD2. The junction had 2 bases not matched to a gene; V was cut back by 3 bases and J by 3 bases. The CDR3 totals 15 residues. Germline V lookup: CDR1 MNHEY, CDR2 SVGAGI. The CDR3 DNA follows: TGTGCCAGCAGTTATGGACTAGCGGTCTACAATGAGCAGTTCTTC. Its protein is CASSYGLAVYNEQFF.

The gene calls are TRBV25-1 and TRBJ2-7; TRBD2 matches at 8 bases. V dropped 1 base and J dropped 3; count of bases not matched to a gene: 8. Germline loops: CDR1 MGHDK, CDR2 SYGVNS. This CDR3 comprises 16 residues. CDR3 sequence reads: CASSELGSGSYYEQYF. Written as DNA, the CDR3 is TGTGCCAGCAGTGAATTAGGAAGCGGGAGCTACTACGAGCAGTACTTC.

The DNA of the CDR3 is TGTGCCAGCAGATCTCGTCTGGGGTCCTACAATGAGCAGTTCTTC. Protein sequence: CASRSRLGSYNEQFF. This sequence joins TRBV6-5 and TRBJ2-1; the D is unclear. Trimming pared 6 bases from V and 1 base from J, leaving 13 bases between. Germline V CDR1 and CDR2: MNHEY, SVGAGI. The CDR3 is made up of 15 amino acids.

This clone was recorded a few times. This chain joins TRBV25-1 and TRBJ2-2, with 9 positions matching TRBD1. This CDR3 has 13 amino acids. CDR1 is MGHDK and CDR2 is SYGVNS in the germline V gene. V lost 8 bases, J lost 9 bases, and 7 bases stayed unmatched. The CDR3 nucleotides read TGTGCCAGCGGGTGGGACAGGGAAAGGGAGCTGTTTTTT. Protein sequence: CASGWDRERELFF.

V usage is TRBV9 and J usage is TRBJ2-5; tentative D call: TRBD1 (6 bases). V was trimmed by 0 bases and J by 1 base, leaving 13 bases between them. Germline V lookup: CDR1 SGDLS, CDR2 YYNGEE. The CDR3 extends over 16 amino acids. The CDR3 region is CASSVASGQTQETQYF. CDR3 coding DNA: TGTGCCAGCAGCGTAGCTTCGGGACAAACCCAAGAGACCCAGTACTTC.

CDR3 protein: CASRGQGNSYEQYF. The DNA for the CDR3 is TGTGCCAGCAGGGGACAGGGGAATTCCTACGAGCAGTACTTC. The chain recombines TRBV28 with TRBJ2-7; TRBD1 matches 10 bases. The junction had 3 bases not matched to a gene; V was cut back by 6 bases and J by 1 base. This CDR3 comprises 14 residues. CDR1 is MDHEN and CDR2 is SYDVKM in the germline V gene.

The chain combines TRBV9 with TRBJ2-5; D unclear. Germline CDR1 reads SGDLS; CDR2 reads YYNGEE. V lost 0 bases and J lost 5, with 14 bases in between. CDR3 length: 15 amino acids. Here the CDR3 DNA reads TGTGCCAGCAGCGTAGCTCCGGGTGGAAGGGAGACCCAGTACTTC. Residues: CASSVAPGGRETQYF. The full variable domain, its missing parts supplied by reference TRBV9 and TRBJ2-5, is DSGVTQTPKHLITATGQRVTLRCSPRSGDLSVYWYQQSLDQGLQFLIQYYNGEERAKGNILERFSAQQFPDLHSELNLSSLELGDSALYFCASSVAPGGRETQYFGPGTRLLVL.

V gene TRBV25-1 combines with J gene TRBJ2-7, with 7 bases matching TRBD1. V lost 5 bases to trimming and J lost 1 base; unmatched junction nucleotides: 8. The CDR3 runs to 15 residues. Germline CDR1 MGHDK, CDR2 SYGVNS. CDR3 loop: CASSSTTGPSYEQYF. The CDR3 DNA follows: TGTGCCAGCAGTTCAACGACAGGGCCATCCTACGAGCAGTACTTC.

V and J are TRBV30 and TRBJ2-3, with a possible D match to TRBD2 (7 bases). Between the trimmed V and J ends, which lost 4 bases and 4 bases, there was a span of 9 bases. This CDR3 spans 12 amino acids. Germline lookup yields CDR1 GTSNPN and CDR2 SVGIG (reference sequence). For the CDR3, the DNA is TGTGCCTGGACGGGGGGCCCAGATACGCAGTATTTT. It translates to CAWTGGPDTQYF.

This rearrangement joins TRBV4-3 to TRBJ2-3; 9 bases line up with TRBD2. The CDR3 is made up of 17 amino acids. Germline V CDR1 and CDR2: LGHNA, YSLEER. V was clipped by 0 bases and J by 4 bases; unmatched bases: 8. The CDR3 sequence: CASSQDRGRARADTQYF. The CDR3 coding sequence is TGCGCCAGCAGCCAAGATCGCGGGAGGGCCAGGGCAGATACGCAGTATTTT.

This chain links TRBV19 with TRBJ2-5; 11 bases map to TRBD2. CDR1 is LNHDA and CDR2 is SQIVND in the germline V gene (reference sequence). V gave up 5 bases and J gave up 4 bases; unmatched junction bases: 6. The CDR3 has 15 residues. CDR3 sequence (DNA): TGTGCCAGTAGTCGACTAGCGGGGAGAACAGAGACCCAGTACTTC. It encodes CASSRLAGRTETQYF.

V usage is TRBV5-1 and J usage is TRBJ2-1; 10 nucleotides match TRBD2. This CDR3 spans 17 amino acids. Germline V gene lookup returns CDR1 SGHRS and CDR2 YFSETQ. Unmatched junction bases numbered 15, after V lost 4 bases and J lost 8 bases. CDR3 loop: CASSRVRGLAGADEQFF. The CDR3 nucleotides are TGCGCCAGCAGCAGAGTTAGGGGGCTAGCGGGAGCGGATGAGCAGTTCTTC.

As to this clone: The sample carries other DNA sequences with the same CDR3. V and J are TRBV29-1 and TRBJ2-7, with D possibly being TRBD1 or TRBD2 (5 bases each). The CDR3 covers 12 residues. Trimming cost V 4 bases and J 2 bases, with 9 bases left between them. Looked up from germline, CDR1 is SQVTM and CDR2 is ANQGSEA. CDR3 sequence reads: CSVGDGPYEQYF. CDR3 DNA: TGCAGCGTTGGGGACGGTCCCTACGAGCAGTACTTC.

The V and J genes are TRBV7-2 and TRBJ2-7; D tentatively reads TRBD1 or TRBD2 (5 bases each). The V gene's germline CDR1 is SGHTA and CDR2 FQGNSA. This CDR3 is built from 13 residues. The V end lost 5 bases, the J end lost 2 bases, and 10 bases lay between the germline ends. The CDR3 is CASSRDQTYEQYF. In DNA form, the CDR3 reads TGTGCCAGCAGCCGGGACCAAACCTACGAGCAGTACTTC.